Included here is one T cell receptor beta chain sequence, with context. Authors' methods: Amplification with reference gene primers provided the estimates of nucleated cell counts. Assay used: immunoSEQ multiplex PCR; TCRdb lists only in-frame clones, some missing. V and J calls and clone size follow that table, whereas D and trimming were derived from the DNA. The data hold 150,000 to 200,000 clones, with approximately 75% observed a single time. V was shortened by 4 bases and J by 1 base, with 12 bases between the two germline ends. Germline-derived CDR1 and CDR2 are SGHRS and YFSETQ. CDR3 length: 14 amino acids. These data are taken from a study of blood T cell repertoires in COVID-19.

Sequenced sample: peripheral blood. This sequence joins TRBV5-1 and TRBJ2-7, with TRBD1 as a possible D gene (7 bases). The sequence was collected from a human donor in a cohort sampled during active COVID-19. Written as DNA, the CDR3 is TGCGCCAGCAGCCCCCAGGGGGGATCCTACGAGCAGTACTTC. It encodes CASSPQGGSYEQYF.